A selection of T cell receptor beta chains follows, all from one sample in a study of T cell responses to AZD1222 COVID-19 vaccine. Assay: immunoSEQ multiplex PCR; the TCRdb copy retains only in-frame clones and omits some. Among about 140,000 clones listed, roughly 93% were seen once. Sequencing used peripheral blood, obtained 28 days after the second AZD1222 dose. These receptors were taken from an adult who received the AZD1222 COVID-19 vaccine. CDR3s include the opening cysteine and the closing phenylalanine or tryptophan. Each record gives: V gene, D gene, J gene, clone size, CDR3 DNA, CDR3 protein. A D gene is named only where the DNA matches it firmly. Clone sizes are given selectively: once, few, many, or a class where the clone is expanded.

TRBV11-2	TRBD2	TRBJ2-1	-	TGTGCCAGCAGCTCTCTTCTAGCGGGAGGGGTCAGAGAGCAGTTCTTC	CASSSLLAGGVREQFF
TRBV7-2	-	TRBJ2-7	once	TGTGCCAGCAGCCGGAGCGGAACTAGCTCCTACGAGCAGTACTTC	CASSRSGTSSYEQYF
TRBV7-8	-	TRBJ1-6	-	TGTGCCAGCAGCTTAGGGGGGGAGAATTCACCCCTCCACTTT	CASSLGGENSPLHF
TRBV6-1	TRBD1	TRBJ1-2	-	TGTGCCAGCAGTGGACTGATAAGGACAGGCAAGAACTATGGCTACACCTTC	CASSGLIRTGKNYGYTF
TRBV6-5	-	TRBJ2-7	-	TGTGCCAGCAGTTACCGGCAGGGAAGGTCCGAGCAGTACTTC	CASSYRQGRSEQYF
TRBV29-1	-	TRBJ1-1	-	TGCAGCGCATCCCGATTGACCACTGAAGCTTTCTTT	CSASRLTTEAFF
TRBV19	-	TRBJ1-1	-	TGTGCCAGTAGTTACCGAGGGAACACTGAAGCTTTCTTT	CASSYRGNTEAFF
TRBV7-8	-	TRBJ2-1	-	TGTGCCAGCAGCTGGGAGAACAATGAGCAGTTCTTC	CASSWENNEQFF
TRBV27	-	TRBJ2-6	-	TGTGCCAGCAGTGAACGACGGGGCTCTGGGGCCAACGTCCTGACTTTC	CASSERRGSGANVLTF
TRBV6-2/TRBV6-3	-	TRBJ2-7	-	TGTGCCAGCAGCCATCAAAGGGGGAGGTTGAGCTCCTACGAGCAGTACTTC	CASSHQRGRLSSYEQYF
TRBV4-1	-	TRBJ2-3	-	TGCGCCAGCAGCCCGGGGGAGATGGGAGATACGCAGTATTTT	CASSPGEMGDTQYF
TRBV6-1	-	TRBJ1-2	-	TGTGCCAGCAGTGAAGATTTAGGGGGTGGCTACACCTTC	CASSEDLGGGYTF
TRBV25-1	TRBD1	TRBJ1-1	-	TGTGCCAGCAGTGCAATGGACAGGGGGAACACTGAAGCTTTCTTT	CASSAMDRGNTEAFF
TRBV29-1	TRBD1	TRBJ1-5	-	TGCAGCGTTGTTCCCCGGTATCCACGGGACAGGGAGACAGAAAGCAATCAGCCCCAGCATTTT	CSVVPRYPRDRETESNQPQHF
TRBV19	-	TRBJ1-1	-	TGTGCCAGTAGTCCCCAAAAGAGGATGAACACTGAAGCTTTCTTT	CASSPQKRMNTEAFF
TRBV5-1	-	TRBJ1-5	-	TGCGCCAGCAGCTTGGGTCCTAATCAGCCCCAGCATTTT	CASSLGPNQPQHF